This T cell receptor beta chain was sequenced for a study of blood T cell repertoires in COVID-19. Sequenced by immunoSEQ multiplex PCR; TCRdb stores in-frame clones only, minus some. The sample holds 150,000 to 200,000 clones; 75% to 90% are singletons and the top ten take approximately 10%. The CDR3 is 17 residues long. The chain links TRBV21-1 to TRBJ2-3; TRBD1, as called in the table, went unchecked against the DNA. TRBV21-1 is a documented pseudogene. The sequence derives from a human donor in a cohort sampled during active COVID-19. Sequenced material: peripheral blood. CDR3 coding DNA: TGTGCCAGCAGCAAAGATGAGGCCAGGGCCCCCACAGATACGCAGTATTTT. It specifies CASSKDEARAPTDTQYF.